The 21 T cell receptor beta chains reported below all come from one sample, sequenced in a study of CD8 T cells in Susac syndrome. The RNA, about 0.5 to 1 ug, was put through reverse transcription using random hexamers. One entry per CDR3 protein results from TCRdb running MiXCR on the immunoSEQ multiplex PCR reads. The sample lists 80,000 to 90,000 distinct CDR3 sequences, around 93% seen once, with around 0.31% in the top ten. The sample consisted of CD8+ T cells from PBMCs. The receptors here all came from a human donor in good health.

The chain is built from TRBV9 and TRBJ2-1; 11 bases fit TRBD2. The CDR3 contains 14 residues. J lost 10 bases, V lost 4 bases, and 7 bases had no gene match. Germline CDR1 is SGDLS and CDR2 is YYNGEE. CDR3 in amino acids: CASSPGLAVPEQFF. DNA for the CDR3: TGTGCCAGCAGCCCGGGACTAGCGGTACCAGAGCAGTTCTTC.

In its sample, this clonotype was seen a few times. CDR3: CASSSQRLAGGHSEQYF. The CDR3 coding sequence is TGTGCCAGCTCATCCCAACGACTAGCGGGGGGGCATAGCGAGCAGTACTTC. The chain carries TRBV18 and TRBJ2-7, with 14 bases that match TRBD2. The CDR3 has 17 residues. V was clipped by 5 bases and J by 6 bases; unmatched bases: 12. Germline values: CDR1 KGHSH, CDR2 LQKENI. The complete variable domain, with remaining parts taken from reference TRBV18 and TRBJ2-7, reads NAGVMQNPRHLVRRRGQEARLRCSPMKGHSHVYWYRQLPEEGLKFMVYLQKENIIDESGMPKERFSAEFPKEGPSILRIQQVVRGDSAAYFCASSSQRLAGGHSEQYFGPGTRLTVT.

The gene calls are TRBV27 and TRBJ2-1, with 8 bases that match TRBD2. V trimming: 1 base; J trimming: 7 bases; junction bases outside the gene matches: 9. From germline, CDR1 is MNHEY and CDR2 SMNVEV (reference sequence). CDR3 length: 16 residues. CDR3 residues: CASSLFGGGTKNEQFF. CDR3 nucleotide sequence: TGTGCCAGCAGTTTATTTGGCGGGGGGACCAAGAATGAGCAGTTCTTC.

The V gene is TRBV6-5, the J gene TRBJ2-7, with 8 bases lining up with TRBD2. Per the germline V gene, CDR1 is MNHEY and CDR2 is SVGAGI. V gave up 6 bases and J gave up 1 base; unmatched junction bases: 8. The CDR3 is made up of 15 amino acids. Here the CDR3 DNA reads TGTGCCAGCAGCCTGGGACTAGGGGGGTCCTACGAGCAGTACTTC. It encodes CASSLGLGGSYEQYF.

In this sample, this clonotype turned up once. This rearrangement joins TRBV9 to TRBJ2-1, with a tentative D call TRBD2 (6 bases). The CDR3 contains 15 residues. V shed 3 bases and J shed 6 bases, with 16 bases lying between them. Germline values: CDR1 SGDLS, CDR2 YYNGEE. The CDR3 reads CASSGTGLIVNEQFF. DNA for the CDR3: TGTGCCAGCAGCGGGACGGGACTGATAGTCAATGAGCAGTTCTTC.

The chain has TRBV24-1 and TRBJ1-5; D gene ambiguous. Germline CDR1 reads KGHDR; CDR2 reads SFDVKD. The CDR3 contains 12 residues. Trimming shortened V by 9 bases and J by 4 bases, and 9 bases separated the two germline ends. The CDR3 sequence is CATAAGNQPQHF. For the CDR3, the DNA is TGTGCCACCGCGGCAGGAAATCAGCCCCAGCATTTT.

The chain couples TRBV6-5 to TRBJ1-1, with D perhaps matching TRBD1 (5 bases). The V gene lost 0 bases and the J gene lost 4 bases, with 9 bases spanning the gap. This CDR3 is 14 amino acids long. Germline V lookup: CDR1 MNHEY, CDR2 SVGAGI. The CDR3 here is CASSYSAGGTEAFF. CDR3 DNA sequence: TGTGCCAGCAGTTACTCTGCCGGGGGCACTGAAGCTTTCTTT.

CDR3 in DNA: TGTGCCAGCAGCCCCCGGACAGCCGACGGCTACACCTTC. Residues: CASSPRTADGYTF. V is TRBV3-1 and J is TRBJ1-2; TRBD1 is a possible D gene (6 bases). Germline CDR1 LGHDT, CDR2 YNNKEL (reference sequence). This CDR3 has 13 residues. V was pared by 4 bases and J by 8 bases, with 14 bases between.

This chain joins TRBV29-1 and TRBJ1-1, with D hard to call. Trimming took 4 bases from V and 2 from J, leaving 11 bases between them. The CDR3 sequence is 13 residues long. The germline V gene encodes CDR1 SQVTM and CDR2 ANQGSEA. CDR3 sequence (DNA): TGCAGCGTTGCGGAGGGATCCAACACTGAAGCTTTCTTT. Translating it yields CSVAEGSNTEAFF.

This clonotype was observed once. The chain recombines TRBV29-1 with TRBJ1-2, with 7 bases identical to TRBD1. The CDR3 runs 13 residues. From germline, CDR1 is SQVTM and CDR2 ANQGSEA. Trimming took 5 bases from V and 4 from J; bases not matched to a gene: 7. The CDR3 is CSVSGTESYGYTF. In DNA form, the CDR3 reads TGCAGCGTTAGTGGGACAGAGAGCTATGGCTACACCTTC.

This chain links TRBV7-9 with TRBJ1-5; 10 bases fit TRBD1. The CDR3 extends over 16 amino acids. The V gene's germline CDR1 is SEHNR and CDR2 FQNEAQ (reference sequence). J lost 8 bases, V lost 0 bases, and 7 bases had no gene match. The DNA of the CDR3 is TGTGCCAGCAGCTTAGCGGAGACAGGGGGCGGAGAGCCCCAGCATTTT. Its protein is CASSLAETGGGEPQHF.

This chain's CDR3 is CASSAPGRGGNQPQHF. In DNA, the CDR3 is TGTGCCAGCAGCGCTCCGGGCCGCGGAGGCAATCAGCCCCAGCATTTT. This chain joins TRBV9 and TRBJ1-5; no definite D call. This CDR3 contains 16 residues. CDR1 and CDR2 from the germline V gene are SGDLS and YYNGEE. V lost 3 bases and J 2 bases, leaving 15 bases between the germline ends. Full variable domain (outside the CDR3, taken from reference TRBV9 and TRBJ1-5): DSGVTQTPKHLITATGQRVTLRCSPRSGDLSVYWYQQSLDQGLQFLIQYYNGEERAKGNILERFSAQQFPDLHSELNLSSLELGDSALYFCASSAPGRGGNQPQHFGDGTRLSIL.

The CDR3 here is CASSVTSVEQFF. The CDR3 region has the DNA TGTGCCAGCAGTGTAACTAGCGTTGAGCAGTTCTTC. The genes are TRBV12-3 or TRBV12-4 and TRBJ2-1; TRBD2 aligns across 7 bases. The V and J ends lost 5 bases and 9 bases, in that order; junction bases with no gene match: 4. There are 12 residues in the CDR3.

The chain combines TRBV7-9 with TRBJ1-6, with a possible D match to TRBD1 (5 bases). Looked up from germline, CDR1 is SEHNR and CDR2 is FQNEAQ (reference sequence). The V gene lost 2 bases and the J gene lost 4 bases, with 6 bases spanning the gap. The CDR3 covers 14 residues. In DNA, the CDR3 is TGTGCCAGCAGCTTACCAGGGTATAATTCACCCCTCCACTTT. As protein: CASSLPGYNSPLHF.

This chain uses TRBV29-1 with TRBJ2-7, with TRBD2 identical over 8 bases. Germline V gene lookup returns CDR1 SQVTM and CDR2 ANQGSEA. Unmatched junction bases numbered 5, after V lost 3 bases and J lost 7 bases. This CDR3 comprises 12 residues. The CDR3 is CSVDGGAEEQYF. The CDR3 DNA reads TGCAGCGTTGACGGGGGGGCAGAGGAGCAGTACTTC.

The chain carries TRBV6-5 and TRBJ2-7, with D maybe TRBD1 (6 bases). V lost 2 bases to trimming and J lost 0 bases, with 14 bases between them. There are 16 residues in the CDR3. Per the germline V gene, CDR1 is MNHEY and CDR2 is SVGAGI. The CDR3 loop is CASSYADSASSYEQYF. The CDR3 DNA follows: TGTGCCAGCAGTTACGCGGACAGCGCTAGCTCCTACGAGCAGTACTTC.

V and J are TRBV7-9 and TRBJ1-1; perhaps TRBD1 as D (5 bases). V was clipped by 5 bases and J by 5 bases, with 24 bases between them. CDR3 length equals 17 residues. Per germline, CDR1 SEHNR and CDR2 FQNEAQ (reference sequence). CDR3 sequence reads: CASSAREGTGRRTEAFF. The CDR3 coding sequence is TGTGCCAGCAGCGCCCGAGAAGGTACGGGGCGAAGGACTGAAGCTTTCTTT.

The chain combines TRBV6-2 or TRBV6-3 with TRBJ2-1; 8 bases map to TRBD2. After removal of 8 bases from V and 4 bases from J, the junction contained 7 bases not matched to a gene. The germline gives CDR1 MNHEY, CDR2 SVGEGT. The CDR3 loop spans 14 amino acids. The CDR3 protein is CASASGGGYNEQFF. The CDR3 nucleotides read TGTGCCAGCGCGAGCGGGGGAGGGTACAATGAGCAGTTCTTC.

This chain joins TRBV19 and TRBJ1-1; D is unclear. This CDR3 has 13 amino acids. Germline CDR1 is LNHDA and CDR2 is SQIVND (reference sequence). V was cut by 3 bases and J by 1 base, with 6 bases left in between. CDR3 region: CASSIVANTEAFF. The CDR3 nucleotides read TGTGCCAGTAGTATTGTAGCGAACACTGAAGCTTTCTTT.

This sequence joins TRBV5-5 and TRBJ2-7; D uncertain. V lost 4 bases to trimming and J lost 0 bases, with 11 bases between them. Germline CDR1 is SGHKS and CDR2 is YYEKEE (reference sequence). This CDR3 region has 14 residues. Written as DNA, the CDR3 is TGTGCCAGCAGCGTTACACAGTACTCCTACGAGCAGTACTTC. Protein sequence: CASSVTQYSYEQYF.

The J gene is TRBJ2-3, the V gene TRBV6-6; TRBD1 aligns across 9 bases. CDR1 and CDR2 (germline): MNHNY, SVGAGI (reference sequence). The CDR3 loop spans 14 amino acids. The V gene end was trimmed by 7 bases and the J gene end by 1 base; junction bases not matched to a gene: 3. DNA for the CDR3: TGTGCCAGCACCCGGACAGGGGGCACAGATACGCAGTATTTT. Amino acid sequence: CASTRTGGTDTQYF.